Below are 20 T cell receptor beta chains sequenced from a single sample in a study of shared clonotypes between healthy human individuals (dated by TCRdb to the early 2020s). To prepare the library, the immunoSEQ multiplex PCR assay was applied. TCRdb took this table from immuneACCESS and kept in-frame rearrangements with V and J called. Such tables lack part of the clones; where checked against another copy, unresolved V genes explain under half of the gap, and the rest is unexplained. In all, the sample holds over 1.4 million clones, and roughly 96% of those were seen once. The ten largest clones represent 0.95% to 1.5% of the sample. The source material was naive CD4+ T cells sorted from blood. Per the publication, the cell subset or site label means: CD45RA+ positively selected. These receptors came from a man aged 30 to 39 in good health.

The chain couples TRBV19 to TRBJ2-7; D not certain. V was pared by 7 bases and J by 5 bases, with 9 bases between. Germline loops: CDR1 LNHDA, CDR2 SQIVND (reference sequence). CDR3 size: 11 residues. The CDR3 DNA reads TGTGCCAGTAAATTTCAGGACGAGCAGTACTTC. Amino acid sequence: CASKFQDEQYF.

Points on this clone: The sample carries other DNA sequences with the same CDR3. The gene calls are TRBV18 and TRBJ2-5; 8 bases are a match to TRBD1. From germline, CDR1 is KGHSH and CDR2 LQKENI. This CDR3 has 13 amino acids. After removal of 6 bases from V and 4 bases from J, the junction contained 4 bases not matched to a gene. CDR3 sequence reads: CASSPGQVETQYF. CDR3 coding DNA: TGTGCCAGCTCGCCGGGACAGGTAGAGACCCAGTACTTC.

The chain couples TRBV4-3 to TRBJ2-1; 14 nucleotides align to TRBD2. This CDR3 is built from 17 residues. V was clipped by 1 base and J by 8 bases; unmatched bases: 7. Germline assignment: CDR1 LGHNA and CDR2 YSLEER. The CDR3 coding sequence is TGCGCCAGCAGCCAAGGCCAGGGACTAGCGGGAGTTGATGAGCAGTTCTTC. Translated: CASSQGQGLAGVDEQFF.

The chain carries TRBV15 and TRBJ2-7, with D unclear. Germline CDR1 and CDR2: LNHNV and YYDKDF (reference sequence). CDR3 length: 13 residues. V was pared by 2 bases and J by 3 bases, with 8 bases between. CDR3 protein: CATSRTSDYEQYF. CDR3 in DNA: TGTGCCACCAGCAGAACCTCGGACTACGAGCAGTACTTC.

In its sample, this clone was seen once. This chain joins TRBV6-1 and TRBJ1-5; a weak D match, TRBD1 (5 bases). Germline CDR1 and CDR2: MNHNS and SASEGT. Trimming removed 6 bases from V and 2 bases from J, with 14 bases in between. CDR3 size: 15 residues. The CDR3 spells CASRATDLGNQPQHF. The CDR3 DNA reads TGTGCCAGCAGAGCGACAGACTTAGGCAATCAGCCCCAGCATTTT.

This rearrangement joins TRBV6-5 to TRBJ2-7, with 9 positions matching TRBD1. After removal of 4 bases from V and 3 bases from J, the junction contained 7 bases not matched to a gene. The CDR3 runs 15 residues. The germline gives CDR1 MNHEY, CDR2 SVGAGI. The CDR3 reads CASSSLKDRGYEQYF. The CDR3 DNA reads as TGTGCCAGCAGTTCCCTTAAGGACAGGGGCTACGAGCAGTACTTC.

The V and J genes are TRBV7-9 and TRBJ2-1; D may be TRBD1 (5 bases). Germline CDR1 and CDR2: SEHNR and FQNEAQ (reference sequence). Trimming shortened V by 1 base and J by 15 bases, and 16 bases separated the two germline ends. The CDR3 runs to 13 residues. CDR3 bases: TGTGCCAGCAGCTTAGAGGTCAGGGCAGGGCCGTTCTTC. Protein: CASSLEVRAGPFF.

The chain couples TRBV7-2 to TRBJ2-5, with D perhaps matching TRBD2 (6 bases). The germline CDR1 and CDR2 sequences are SGHTA and FQGNSA. The V end was cut by 2 bases, the J end by 9 bases, with 13 bases between. The CDR3 covers 13 residues. This chain's CDR3 is CASSLKYRGAQYF. The CDR3 bases are TGTGCCAGCAGCTTAAAATACCGCGGGGCCCAGTACTTC.

The V call is TRBV18, the J call TRBJ2-7; 7 bases are a match to TRBD1. Germline assignment: CDR1 KGHSH and CDR2 LQKENI. After removal of 4 bases from V and 6 bases from J, the junction contained 12 bases not matched to a gene. The CDR3 loop spans 15 amino acids. The CDR3 DNA follows: TGTGCCAGCTCACTGGGACCGGGACAGCACCTCGAGCAGTACTTC. It translates to CASSLGPGQHLEQYF.

The chain couples TRBV2 to TRBJ1-5; D is undetermined. The V gene lost 7 bases and the J gene lost 9 bases, with 16 bases spanning the gap. The CDR3 spans 13 residues. Germline assignment: CDR1 SNHLY and CDR2 FYNNEI. The CDR3 spells CASKQEGQMPQHF. CDR3 in DNA: TGTGCCAGCAAGCAGGAAGGCCAGATGCCCCAGCATTTT.

This chain links TRBV27 with TRBJ2-7; D is perhaps TRBD2 (7 bases). The CDR3 spans 13 residues. The germline V gene has CDR1 MNHEY and CDR2 SMNVEV (reference sequence). Between the trimmed V and J ends, which lost 6 bases and 4 bases, there was a span of 13 bases. CDR3 DNA: TGTGCCAGCAGACGGGGGGCACATTACGAGCAGTACTTC. Residues: CASRRGAHYEQYF.

Turning to this clone: A read error may produce the germline difference seen at one junction end. This chain's CDR3 is CARSLGGGGPAQETQYF. CDR3 DNA: TGCGCCCGCAGCTTGGGCGGGGGCGGGCCGGCCCAAGAGACCCAGTACTTC. The chain carries TRBV5-1 and TRBJ2-5; tentative D call: TRBD2 (7 bases). CDR3 length: 17 amino acids. Germline loops: CDR1 SGHRS, CDR2 YFSETQ. Full variable domain (rest looked up from reference TRBV5-1 and TRBJ2-5): KAGVTQTPRYLIKTRGQQVTLSCSPISGHRSVSWYQQTPGQGLQFLFEYFSETQRNKGNFPGRFSGRQFSNSRSEMNVSTLELGDSALYLCARSLGGGGPAQETQYFGPGTRLLVL.

The V and J genes are TRBV5-5 and TRBJ2-3; 9 bases agree with TRBD2. In germline, CDR1 is SGHKS, CDR2 YYEKEE (reference sequence). The J segment lost 1 base and the V segment lost 6 bases, leaving 6 bases of the junction unmatched. This CDR3 comprises 15 residues. The CDR3 DNA follows: TGTGCCAGCACCGATAGCGGGAGTGGCACAGATACGCAGTATTTT. This gives the protein CASTDSGSGTDTQYF.

J is TRBJ1-4 and V is TRBV6-6; no clear D. This CDR3 has 12 amino acids. Germline CDR1 is MNHNY and CDR2 is SVGAGI (reference sequence). Trimming took off 2 bases at V and 8 bases at J, with 6 bases between the two ends. The CDR3 reads CASSYPREKLFF. The CDR3 coding sequence is TGTGCCAGCAGTTACCCCAGGGAAAAACTGTTTTTT.

The J gene is TRBJ2-5, the V gene TRBV5-1; weak D call: TRBD1 (6 bases). The CDR3 totals 15 residues. The V end was cut by 2 bases, the J end by 0 bases, with 11 bases between. From germline, CDR1 is SGHRS and CDR2 YFSETQ. The DNA for the CDR3 is TGCGCCAGCAGCTTCACGACAGGTTACCAAGAGACCCAGTACTTC. Translated: CASSFTTGYQETQYF.

The chain carries TRBV11-2 and TRBJ2-4, with 9 nucleotides matching TRBD1. Germline assignment: CDR1 SGHAT and CDR2 FQNNGV. CDR3 length: 14 amino acids. J lost 7 bases, V lost 1 base, and 2 bases had no gene match. CDR3 loop: CASSLGQGENIQYF. In DNA, the CDR3 is TGTGCCAGCAGCTTAGGACAGGGGGAGAACATTCAGTACTTC.

V usage is TRBV11-2 and J usage is TRBJ2-3; 11 bases are shared with TRBD2. Germline V gene sequence: CDR1 SGHAT, CDR2 FQNNGV. The J segment lost 2 bases and the V segment lost 5 bases, leaving 3 bases of the junction unmatched. This CDR3 has 15 residues. CDR3 in DNA: TGTGCCAGCAGCCCGACTAGCGGGATCACAGATACGCAGTATTTT. This gives the protein CASSPTSGITDTQYF.

The chain is built from TRBV13 and TRBJ2-3, with TRBD2 matching over 7 bases. V lost 8 bases to trimming and J lost 1 base; unmatched junction nucleotides: 12. Germline V gene lookup returns CDR1 PRHDT and CDR2 FYEKMQ (reference sequence). The length of the CDR3 is 16 residues. CDR3 protein: CASFSVRLAGTDTQYF. CDR3 sequence (DNA): TGTGCCAGCTTTTCAGTGCGACTAGCAGGCACAGATACGCAGTATTTT.

The chain employs TRBV6-5 and TRBJ2-7; TRBD2 is a possible D gene (6 bases). Trimming pared 6 bases from V and 3 bases from J, leaving 15 bases between. The CDR3 contains 14 residues. The germline CDR1 and CDR2 sequences are MNHEY and SVGAGI. CDR3 loop: CASSPDYLNYEQYF. The CDR3 DNA reads as TGTGCCAGCAGCCCGGACTATTTAAACTACGAGCAGTACTTC.

The chain recombines TRBV28 with TRBJ2-7; D remains ambiguous. The CDR3 extends over 14 amino acids. The ends were cut back, 4 bases at V and 9 bases at J, with 19 bases in the middle. Germline V gene data show CDR1 as MDHEN and CDR2 as SYDVKM. The CDR3: CASSSPGPSLVQYF. The CDR3 region has the DNA TGTGCCAGCAGTTCCCCAGGTCCTAGTTTGGTGCAGTACTTC.